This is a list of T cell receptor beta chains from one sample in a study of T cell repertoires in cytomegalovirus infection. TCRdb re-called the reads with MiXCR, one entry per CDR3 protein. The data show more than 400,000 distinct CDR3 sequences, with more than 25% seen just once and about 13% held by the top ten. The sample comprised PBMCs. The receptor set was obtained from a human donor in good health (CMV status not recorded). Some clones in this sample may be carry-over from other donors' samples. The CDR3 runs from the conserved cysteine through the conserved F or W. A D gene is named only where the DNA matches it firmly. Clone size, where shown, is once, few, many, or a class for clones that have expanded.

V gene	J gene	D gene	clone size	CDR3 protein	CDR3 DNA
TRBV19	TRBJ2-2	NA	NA	CASSIGSGSGELFF	TGTGCCAGTAGTATAGGGTCAGGGTCCGGGGAGCTGTTTTTT
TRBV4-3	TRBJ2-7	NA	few	CASSQERGISYEQYF	TGCGCCAGCAGCCAAGAGCGTGGGATTTCCTACGAGCAGTACTTC
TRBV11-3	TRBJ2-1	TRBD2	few	CASSLVFGTSGNLPPSYNEQFF	TGTGCCAGCAGCTTGGTTTTCGGGACTAGCGGGAACCTACCCCCATCCTACAATGAGCAGTTCTTC
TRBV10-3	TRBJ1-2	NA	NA	CAISDLGDKWLPNYGYTF	TGTGCCATCAGTGATTTGGGGGATAAGTGGCTACCCAACTATGGCTACACCTTC
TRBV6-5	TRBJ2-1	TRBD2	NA	CASSLTWTSGKEQFF	TGTGCCAGCAGTCTAACCTGGACTAGCGGGAAAGAGCAGTTCTTC
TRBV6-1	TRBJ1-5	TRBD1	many	CASSSGQVKHF	TGTGCCAGCAGTTCTGGACAGGTCAAGCATTTT
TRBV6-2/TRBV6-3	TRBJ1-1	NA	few	CASSHLNSEAFF	TGTGCCAGCAGTCACCTCAACAGTGAAGCTTTCTTT
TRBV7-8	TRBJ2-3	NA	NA	CASRTPSTDTQYF	TGTGCCAGCAGAACACCTAGCACAGATACGCAGTATTTT
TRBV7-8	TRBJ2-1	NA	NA	CASSSILADEQLF	TGTGCCAGCAGCTCAATACTGGCGGATGAGCAGTTATTC
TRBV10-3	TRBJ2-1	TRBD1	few	CAIRPGQASYNEQFF	TGTGCCATCAGACCTGGACAGGCCTCCTACAATGAGCAGTTCTTC
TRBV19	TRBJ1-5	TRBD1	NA	CASIDRGNNQPQHF	TGTGCCAGCATCGACAGGGGGAACAATCAGCCCCAGCATTTT
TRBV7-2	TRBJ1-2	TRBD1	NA	CATRDRGYGYTF	TGTGCCACCAGGGACAGGGGGTATGGCTACACCTTC
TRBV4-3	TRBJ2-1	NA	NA	CASSHRTYYEDNEQFF	TGCGCCAGCAGCCACCGGACGTACTATGAGGACAATGAGCAGTTCTTC
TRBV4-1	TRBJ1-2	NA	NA	CASSQTGGHPVHYGYTF	TGCGCCAGCAGCCAGACGGGGGGACACCCCGTTCACTATGGCTACACCTTC
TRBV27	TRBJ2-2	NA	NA	CASSPRRTQPMNTGELFF	TGTGCCAGCAGTCCCCGAAGGACTCAGCCGATGAACACCGGGGAGCTGTTTTTT
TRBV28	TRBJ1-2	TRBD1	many	CASSATGYDYGYTF	TGTGCCAGCAGTGCGACAGGGTACGACTATGGCTACACCTTC
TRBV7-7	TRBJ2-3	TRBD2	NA	CASSPEAGRTDTQYF	TGTGCCAGCAGCCCCGAAGCGGGAAGGACAGATACGCAGTATTTT
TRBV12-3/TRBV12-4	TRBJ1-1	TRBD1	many	CASSSSGGKTEAFF	TGTGCCAGCAGTTCATCAGGGGGCAAGACTGAAGCTTTCTTT
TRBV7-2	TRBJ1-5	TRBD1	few	CASSSMGQGTNQPQHF	TGTGCCAGCAGCTCCATGGGACAGGGGACCAATCAGCCCCAGCATTTT
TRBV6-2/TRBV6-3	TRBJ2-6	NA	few	CASSYHRDRGGAGANVLTF	TGTGCCAGCAGTTACCATCGGGACAGAGGGGGGGCTGGGGCCAACGTCCTGACTTTC
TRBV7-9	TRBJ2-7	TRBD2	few	CASSLNAAGEAHEQYF	TGTGCCAGCAGCTTAAACGCGGCGGGAGAGGCACACGAGCAGTACTTC
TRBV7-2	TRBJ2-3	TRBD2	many	CASSPGGGRDTQYF	TGTGCCAGCAGTCCGGGAGGAGGAAGAGATACGCAGTATTTT
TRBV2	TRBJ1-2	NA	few	CASLYSYGYTF	TGTGCCAGCTTGTACAGCTATGGCTACACCTTC
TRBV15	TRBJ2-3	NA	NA	CATSTQLDSRDTQYF	TGTGCCACCAGCACCCAATTGGACTCCCGAGATACGCAGTATTTT
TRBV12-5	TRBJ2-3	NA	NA	CASGWPEGGRTDTQYF	TGTGCTAGTGGTTGGCCTGAGGGGGGACGGACAGATACGCAGTATTTT
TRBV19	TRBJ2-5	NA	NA	CASSRDRGTKETQYF	TGTGCCAGTAGTAGGGATCGGGGGACGAAAGAGACCCAGTACTTC
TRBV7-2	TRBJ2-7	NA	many	CASSSTTSYEQYF	TGTGCCAGCAGCTCCACTACCTCCTACGAGCAGTACTTC
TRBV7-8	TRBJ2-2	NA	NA	CASSPGKRQNTGELFF	TGTGCCAGCAGCCCAGGGAAGAGGCAGAACACCGGGGAGCTGTTTTTT
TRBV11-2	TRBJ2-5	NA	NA	CASSHSLHQETQYF	TGTGCCAGCAGCCATAGTCTACACCAAGAGACCCAGTACTTC
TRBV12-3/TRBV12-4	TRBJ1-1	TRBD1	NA	CASGTGGSATEAFF	TGTGCCAGCGGGACAGGGGGCTCGGCCACTGAAGCTTTCTTT
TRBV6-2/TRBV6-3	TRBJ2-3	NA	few	CASSYIYRADTQYF	TGTGCCAGCAGTTACATTTACAGGGCAGATACGCAGTATTTT
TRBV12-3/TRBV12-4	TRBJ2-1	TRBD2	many	CASSPGTSGRSYNEQFF	TGTGCCAGCAGTCCCGGGACTAGCGGGAGATCCTACAATGAGCAGTTCTTC
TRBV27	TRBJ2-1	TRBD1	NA	CASSPDGQGRFSNEQFF	TGTGCCAGCAGTCCTGACGGACAGGGTCGGTTTAGTAATGAGCAGTTCTTC
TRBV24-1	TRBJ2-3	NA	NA	CATSDRGLNEDTQYF	TGTGCCACCAGTGACCGCGGCCTCAATGAAGATACGCAGTATTTT
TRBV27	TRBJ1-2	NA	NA	CASSIQPTNYGYTF	TGTGCCAGCAGTATACAGCCTACTAACTATGGCTACACCTTC
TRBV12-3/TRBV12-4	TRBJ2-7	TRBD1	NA	CASRLRGRTWEQYF	TGTGCCAGCAGGCTCAGGGGGCGGACCTGGGAGCAGTACTTC
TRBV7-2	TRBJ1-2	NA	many	CASSPRTELFYGYTF	TGTGCCAGCAGCCCACGGACGGAGCTGTTCTATGGCTACACCTTC
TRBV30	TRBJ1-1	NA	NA	CAWSRNRLVMYTEAFF	TGTGCCTGGAGTCGTAACCGGTTGGTCATGTACACTGAAGCTTTCTTT
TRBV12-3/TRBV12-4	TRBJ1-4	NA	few	CASSPAPATNEKLFF	TGTGCCAGCAGCCCCGCACCAGCAACTAATGAAAAACTGTTTTTT
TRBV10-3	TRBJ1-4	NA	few	CAVRGTNEKLFF	TGTGCGGTGCGGGGAACTAATGAAAAACTGTTTTTT
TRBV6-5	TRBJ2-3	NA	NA	CASSYQAAQRGDTQYF	TGTGCCAGCAGTTACCAGGCAGCCCAACGGGGAGATACGCAGTATTTT
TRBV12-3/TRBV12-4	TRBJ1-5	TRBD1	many	CASSLVQGVDSNQPQHF	TGTGCCAGCAGTTTAGTTCAGGGGGTCGATAGCAATCAGCCCCAGCATTTT
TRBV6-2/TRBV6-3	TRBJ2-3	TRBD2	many	CASSGRLGLAVRGDTQYF	TGTGCCAGCAGTGGACGGTTGGGACTAGCGGTCCGTGGAGATACGCAGTATTTT
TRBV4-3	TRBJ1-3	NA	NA	CASSQNTLGNTIYF	TGCGCCAGCAGCCAAAATACACTTGGAAACACCATATATTTT
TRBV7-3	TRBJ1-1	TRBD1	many	CASSLEGQGLSEAFF	TGTGCCAGCAGCCTAGAGGGACAGGGTCTCTCTGAAGCTTTCTTT
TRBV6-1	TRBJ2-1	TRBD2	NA	CASGQRESGKDEQFF	TGTGCCAGCGGTCAGCGGGAGAGTGGTAAGGATGAGCAGTTCTTC
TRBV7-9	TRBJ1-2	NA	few	CASSLGVSGRYGYTF	TGTGCCAGCAGCTTAGGTGTCTCAGGGCGATATGGCTACACCTTC
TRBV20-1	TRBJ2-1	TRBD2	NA	CSASGGIYNEQFF	TGCAGTGCTAGCGGGGGGATTTACAATGAGCAGTTCTTC
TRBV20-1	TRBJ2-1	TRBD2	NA	CSANPAGGAPNEQFF	TGCAGTGCTAACCCAGCGGGAGGGGCTCCCAATGAGCAGTTCTTC
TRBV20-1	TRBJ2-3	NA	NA	CSERGRLPDTQYF	TGCAGTGAAAGAGGGCGGCTTCCAGATACGCAGTATTTT
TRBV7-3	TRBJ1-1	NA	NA	CASSQSTNTEAFF	TGTGCCAGCAGCCAGTCAACGAACACTGAAGCTTTCTTT
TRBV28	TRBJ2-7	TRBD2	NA	CASSGGTSVSYEQYF	TGTGCCAGCAGTGGAGGGACTAGCGTTTCCTACGAGCAGTACTTC
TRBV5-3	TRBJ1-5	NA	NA	CASSLTPGNQPQHF	TGTGCCAGCAGCTTGACTCCAGGCAATCAGCCCCAGCATTTT
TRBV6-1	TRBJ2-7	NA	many	CASSGNSYEQYF	TGTGCCAGCAGTGGAAACTCCTACGAGCAGTACTTC
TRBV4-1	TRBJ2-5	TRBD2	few	CASSEGLAGYQETQYF	TGCGCCAGCAGCGAAGGACTAGCGGGGTACCAAGAGACCCAGTACTTC
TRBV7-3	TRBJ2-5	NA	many	CASSLRGHQETQYF	TGTGCCAGCAGCTTACGGGGACACCAAGAGACCCAGTACTTC
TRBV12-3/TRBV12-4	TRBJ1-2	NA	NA	CASSPHRGYTF	TGTGCCAGCAGTCCTCATCGTGGCTACACCTTC
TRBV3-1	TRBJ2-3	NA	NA	CASSQEGGGDTQYF	TGTGCCAGCAGCCAAGAAGGGGGTGGAGATACGCAGTATTTT
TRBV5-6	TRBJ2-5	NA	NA	CASRWGYQETQYF	TGTGCCAGCAGATGGGGGTACCAAGAGACCCAGTACTTC